These 11 T cell receptor beta chains were sequenced from one sample in a study of type 1 regulatory T cells. No antigen is known for these receptors. TCRdb redid the calling of the reads with MiXCR, one entry per CDR3 protein. The sample consists of tens of thousands of distinct CDR3 sequences, around 49% of them appearing once. Sample: cultured non-Tr1 T cells, either the whole culture or a sorted T cell fraction (not recorded which). All receptors derive from a human donor in good health.

The CDR3 sequence: CASSWDRGNSPLHF. The CDR3 region has the DNA TGTGCCAGCAGTTGGGACAGGGGGAATTCACCCCTCCACTTT. The chain is built from TRBV27 and TRBJ1-6; 11 bases fit TRBD1. CDR3 length: 14 amino acids. Germline CDR1 and CDR2: MNHEY and SMNVEV (reference sequence). V was clipped by 4 bases and J by 7 bases; unmatched bases: 0.

This clonotype was seen only a few times. This chain uses TRBV5-4 with TRBJ2-7; D gene ambiguous. Deletions cut 5 bases from V and 4 bases from J, with 10 bases between. The CDR3 length is 12 residues. CDR1 and CDR2 (germline): SGHNT, YYREEE (reference sequence). CDR3 bases: TGTGCCAGCAGTCCCGACGGGTACGAGCAGTACTTC. Translated, it gives CASSPDGYEQYF.

V is TRBV20-1 and J is TRBJ2-5; D call uncertain. V lost 2 bases, J lost 7 bases, and 17 bases lay in between. This CDR3 comprises 14 residues. Per germline, CDR1 DFQATT and CDR2 SNEGSKA (reference sequence). In DNA form, the CDR3 reads TGCAGTGCTAGATTCGGAACCAACGAAGGGACCCAGTACTTC. It specifies CSARFGTNEGTQYF.

The chain has TRBV7-9 and TRBJ2-7; 7 bases match TRBD1. V shed 5 bases and J 4 bases; nucleotides not matched to a gene: 26. Germline CDR1 SEHNR, CDR2 FQNEAQ (reference sequence). This CDR3 spans 20 amino acids. CDR3 protein: CASSPTRAWTGTLPTYEQYF. The CDR3 DNA reads as TGTGCCAGCAGCCCCACGCGGGCTTGGACAGGAACACTACCTACATACGAGCAGTACTTC. Filled out from reference TRBV7-9 and TRBJ2-7, the complete variable domain reads DTGVSQNPRHKITKRGQNVTFRCDPISEHNRLYWYRQTLGQGPEFLTYFQNEAQLEKSRLLSDRFSAERPKGSFSTLEIQRTEQGDSAMYLCASSPTRAWTGTLPTYEQYFGPGTRLTVT.

V usage is TRBV6-1 and J usage is TRBJ1-2; D may be TRBD1 (5 bases). Between the trimmed V and J ends, which lost 6 bases and 1 base, there was a span of 15 bases. Germline V gene sequence: CDR1 MNHNS, CDR2 SASEGT. The CDR3 is 15 residues long. This chain's CDR3 is CASRENRDGNYGYTF. The CDR3 DNA sequence: TGTGCCAGCAGGGAAAACCGGGACGGTAACTATGGCTACACCTTC.

V is TRBV6-2 or TRBV6-3 and J is TRBJ1-5; D unresolved. Per germline, CDR1 MNHEY and CDR2 SVGEGT. CDR3 length: 13 residues. Trimming left V 8 bases short and J 3 bases short, with 11 bases between. The CDR3: CASAGPFNQPQHF. The CDR3 DNA reads as TGTGCCAGCGCCGGACCGTTCAATCAGCCCCAGCATTTT.

This sequence joins TRBV20-1 and TRBJ1-1; a weak D match, TRBD1 (5 bases). The CDR3 length is 17 residues. Germline V gene lookup returns CDR1 DFQATT and CDR2 SNEGSKA (reference sequence). Trimming shortened V by 5 bases and J by 1 base, and 23 bases separated the two germline ends. CDR3 nucleotides: TGCAGTGCTCTCCGGGACGCGCTTGGGGGGACGAACACTGAAGCTTTCTTT. Translation gives CSALRDALGGTNTEAFF.

This clonotype showed up just a few times. The chain recombines TRBV3-1 with TRBJ1-1; maybe TRBD1 (6 bases). V gave up 6 bases and J gave up 3 bases, with 14 bases separating them. The CDR3 loop spans 14 amino acids. Germline V gene sequence: CDR1 LGHDT, CDR2 YNNKEL (reference sequence). In DNA form, the CDR3 reads TGTGCCAGCAGTGACAGGCTGGGGGACACTGAAGCTTTCTTT. This encodes CASSDRLGDTEAFF. The complete variable domain, with remaining parts taken from reference TRBV3-1 and TRBJ1-1, reads DTAVSQTPKYLVTQMGNDKSIKCEQNLGHDTMYWYKQDSKKFLKIMFSYNNKELIINETVPNRFSPKSPDKAHLNLHINSLELGDSAVYFCASSDRLGDTEAFFGQGTRLTVV.

This clonotype was counted a single time. The chain recombines TRBV4-1 with TRBJ2-6; D is unclear. Germline assignment: CDR1 MGHRA and CDR2 YSYEKL. This CDR3 contains 16 residues. Deletions cut 0 bases from V and 2 bases from J, with 8 bases between. CDR3 nucleotide sequence: TGCGCCAGCAGCCAAGAAGGTCGGGCTGGGGCCAACGTCCTGACTTTC. Translating gives CASSQEGRAGANVLTF.

The V call is TRBV30, the J call TRBJ1-2; maybe TRBD1 (6 bases). Trimming stripped 1 base from V and 2 bases from J, with 11 bases between. The CDR3 has 14 residues. CDR1 is GTSNPN, CDR2 SVGIG, per germline (reference sequence). The CDR3 bases are TGTGCCTGGAGTGCCTGGACAGCCAACTATGGCTACACCTTC. Translated, it gives CAWSAWTANYGYTF.

The chain couples TRBV6-2 or TRBV6-3 to TRBJ2-7; tentatively, D is TRBD1 or TRBD2 (5 bases each). The V end lost 2 bases, the J end lost 4 bases, and 9 bases lay between the germline ends. The CDR3 extends over 13 amino acids. The germline V gene encodes CDR1 MNHEY and CDR2 SVGEGT. The CDR3, as DNA: TGTGCCAGCAGTTACCCGGGACGGTACGAGCAGTACTTC. This translates into CASSYPGRYEQYF.